The clone carrying this T cell receptor beta chain was found a few times. Its antigen is not identified. This record comes from a study of shared clonotypes between healthy human individuals. Broader study findings: It was the non-shared clonotypes that had lower generation probabilities than clonotypes shared by all four donors. In general, naive subsets displayed greater estimated richness than memory subsets did. It was observed that approximately 5% of naive CD4 clonotypes were shared across a handful of donors.

TCRdb's table, derived via immunoSEQ multiplex PCR, lists solely in-frame clones and lacks some. The sample gives roughly 2.6 million clones, around 90% of which show up once; roughly 0.14% is in the top ten. The germline CDR1 and CDR2 sequences are LNHDA and SQIVND (reference sequence). The CDR3 consists of 14 residues. V was pared by 6 bases and J by 7 bases, with 7 bases of the junction left unmatched. V gene TRBV19 combines with J gene TRBJ1-5, with TRBD1 identical over 9 bases. Sequencing was performed on naive CD4+ T cells sorted from blood. Subset indicated: CD45RA+ positively selected. The TCR was taken from a man between 18 and 35 years old in good health. The CDR3 loop is CASREGQGNQPQHF. For the CDR3, the DNA is TGTGCCAGTAGAGAGGGACAGGGAAACCAGCCCCAGCATTTT.